The present TCR beta chain was sequenced within a study of memory CD4+ T cells and cytomegalovirus serostatus. Study summary: Of the healthy Belgian adults, fewer than 10 were CMV seropositive and 20 to 30 seronegative. The study, taken as a whole, reports: Suggested: most of the CMV-linked TCR signature lies in CD4+ memory cells. Each of approximately 63 CMV-associated TCRbeta sequences occurred in one to five individuals.

The V gene's germline CDR1 is MDHEN and CDR2 SYDVKM. Trimming took off 6 bases at V and 2 bases at J, with 14 bases between the two ends. The CDR3 has 14 residues. This clone was found once. Its antigen is as yet unknown. The sort gate was single viable CD3+CD4+CD8-CD45RO+ cells for memory CD4+ T cells. CD4+ T cells were isolated by positive magnetic selection. Using immunoSEQ multiplex PCR, the repertoire was profiled, and TCRdb retains in-frame clones only, with some absent. The profile shows around 99,000 clones, about four fifths of them singletons. The sequenced sample consisted of memory CD4+ T cells from blood. V gene TRBV28 combines with J gene TRBJ2-7, with D possibly TRBD1 on 6 matching bases. This clonotype was sampled from an adult in good health and CMV-seropositive. The CDR3 loop reads CASSSHTGTYEQYF. The CDR3, as DNA: TGTGCCAGCAGCTCCCACACAGGGACCTACGAGCAGTACTTC.